The clone carrying this TCR beta chain came up a few times. What it recognizes is unknown. TCRdb ran MiXCR on the 5' RACE reads and lists one entry per CDR3 protein. In the table there are approximately 4,000 distinct CDR3 sequences, 30% to 45% of which are singletons. This sample's time point: sample taken at primary tumor resection. From tumor, nontumor lung or frozen PBMC, whole RNA was taken unsorted for sequencing. This record belongs to a study of spatial heterogeneity in lung cancer. Study-level information: Detection consistently captured more beta-chain sequences than alpha-chain sequences. Findings of the study overall: Sequencing reached an estimated coverage of tumor T cells that was only roughly 6.9% for alpha chains and approximately 13% for beta chains. Higher tumor mutation counts went along with higher counts of expanded intratumoral alpha and beta TCRs.

Germline assignment: CDR1 SGDLS and CDR2 YYNGEE. The CDR3 sequence is 16 residues long. Between the trimmed V and J ends, which lost 0 bases and 9 bases, there was a span of 19 bases. The rearrangement links TRBV9 to TRBJ2-1; maybe TRBD1 (6 bases). The receptor was derived from a male donor with early-stage non-small cell lung cancer. The sample here was lung tumor tissue, taken at surgery. This chain's CDR3 is CASSVAPQTGEGEQFF. For the CDR3, the DNA is TGTGCCAGCAGCGTAGCTCCTCAGACAGGCGAGGGTGAGCAGTTCTTC.